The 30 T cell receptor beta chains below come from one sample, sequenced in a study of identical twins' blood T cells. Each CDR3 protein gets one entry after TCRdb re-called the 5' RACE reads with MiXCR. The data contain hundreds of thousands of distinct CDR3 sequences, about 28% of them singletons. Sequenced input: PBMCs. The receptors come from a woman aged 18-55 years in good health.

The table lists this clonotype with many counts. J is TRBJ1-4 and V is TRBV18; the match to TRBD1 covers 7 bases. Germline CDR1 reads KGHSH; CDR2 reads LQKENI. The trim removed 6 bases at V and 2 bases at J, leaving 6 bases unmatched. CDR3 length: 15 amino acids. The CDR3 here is CASSPQQGTNEKLFF. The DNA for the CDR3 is TGTGCCAGCTCGCCTCAACAGGGGACTAATGAAAAACTGTTTTTT.

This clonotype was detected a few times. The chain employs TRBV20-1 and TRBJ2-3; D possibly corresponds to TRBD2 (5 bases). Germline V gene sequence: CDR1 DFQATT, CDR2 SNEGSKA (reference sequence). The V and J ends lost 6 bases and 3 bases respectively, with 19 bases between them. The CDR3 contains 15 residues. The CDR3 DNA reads TGCAGTGCAGTATCCCGAGGCGGGTCTACAGATACGCAGTATTTT. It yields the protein CSAVSRGGSTDTQYF.

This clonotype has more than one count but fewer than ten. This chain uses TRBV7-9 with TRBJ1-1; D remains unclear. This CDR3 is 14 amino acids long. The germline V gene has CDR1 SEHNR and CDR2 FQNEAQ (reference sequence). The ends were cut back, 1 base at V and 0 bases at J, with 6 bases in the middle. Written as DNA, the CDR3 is TGTGCCAGCAGCTTAGAGGTAGTGAACACTGAAGCTTTCTTT. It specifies CASSLEVVNTEAFF.

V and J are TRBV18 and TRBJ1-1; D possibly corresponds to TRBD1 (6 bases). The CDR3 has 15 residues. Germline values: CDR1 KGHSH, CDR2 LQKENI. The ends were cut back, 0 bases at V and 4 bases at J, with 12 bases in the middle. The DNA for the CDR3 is TGTGCCAGCTCACCACCCGCACAGGGAATCACTGAAGCTTTCTTT. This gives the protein CASSPPAQGITEAFF.

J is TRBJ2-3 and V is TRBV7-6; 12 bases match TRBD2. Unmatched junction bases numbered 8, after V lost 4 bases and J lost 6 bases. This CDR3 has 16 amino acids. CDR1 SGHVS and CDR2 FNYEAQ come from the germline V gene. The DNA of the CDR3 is TGTGCCAGCAGCTCGAGGACTAGCGGGATATCCGATACGCAGTATTTT. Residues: CASSSRTSGISDTQYF.

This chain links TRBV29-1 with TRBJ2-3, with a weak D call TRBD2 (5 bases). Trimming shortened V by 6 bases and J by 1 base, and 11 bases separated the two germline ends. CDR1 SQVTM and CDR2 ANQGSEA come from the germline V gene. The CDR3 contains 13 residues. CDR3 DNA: TGCAGCGTAGTAGGTAGCGGCACAGATACGCAGTATTTT. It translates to CSVVGSGTDTQYF.

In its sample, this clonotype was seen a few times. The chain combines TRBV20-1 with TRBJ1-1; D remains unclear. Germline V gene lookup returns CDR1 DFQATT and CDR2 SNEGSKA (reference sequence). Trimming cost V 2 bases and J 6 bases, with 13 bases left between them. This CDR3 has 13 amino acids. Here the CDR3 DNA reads TGCAGTGCTAGACCCACCGCTCGGGCTGAAGCTTTCTTT. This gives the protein CSARPTARAEAFF.

Written as DNA, the CDR3 is TGTGCCAGTAGTATATCGGGTGGAGGGACTGAAGCTTTCTTT. It codes for CASSISGGGTEAFF. V usage is TRBV19 and J usage is TRBJ1-1; no reliable D call. The CDR3 totals 14 residues. The germline V gene has CDR1 LNHDA and CDR2 SQIVND (reference sequence). V was pared by 2 bases and J by 5 bases, with 12 bases between.

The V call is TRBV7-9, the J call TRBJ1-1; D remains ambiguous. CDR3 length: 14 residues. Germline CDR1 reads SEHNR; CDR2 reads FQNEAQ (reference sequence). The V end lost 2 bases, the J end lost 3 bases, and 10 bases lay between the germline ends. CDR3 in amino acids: CASSLYRPHTEAFF. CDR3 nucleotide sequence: TGTGCCAGCAGCTTATATAGACCTCACACTGAAGCTTTCTTT.

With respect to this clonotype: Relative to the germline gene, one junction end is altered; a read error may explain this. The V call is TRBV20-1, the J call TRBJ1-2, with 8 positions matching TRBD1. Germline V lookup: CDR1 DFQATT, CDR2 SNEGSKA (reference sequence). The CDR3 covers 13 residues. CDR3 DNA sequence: TGCAGTGCTCCTGAAGACAGGGGTTATGGCCACACCTTC. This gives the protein CSAPEDRGYGHTF.

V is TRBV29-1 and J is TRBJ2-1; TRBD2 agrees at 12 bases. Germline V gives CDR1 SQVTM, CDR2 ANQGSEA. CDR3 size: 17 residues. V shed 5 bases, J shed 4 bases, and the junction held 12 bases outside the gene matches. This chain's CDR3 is CSVKGLAGGLGYNEQFF. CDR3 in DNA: TGCAGCGTTAAAGGGCTAGCGGGGGGGCTAGGTTACAATGAGCAGTTCTTC.

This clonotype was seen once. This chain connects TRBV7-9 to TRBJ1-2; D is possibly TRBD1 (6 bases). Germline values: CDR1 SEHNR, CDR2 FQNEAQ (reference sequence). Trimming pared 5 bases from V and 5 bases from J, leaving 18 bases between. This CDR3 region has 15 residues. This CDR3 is CASSLSETGRYGYTF. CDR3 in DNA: TGTGCCAGCAGCCTAAGCGAAACAGGGAGATATGGCTACACCTTC.

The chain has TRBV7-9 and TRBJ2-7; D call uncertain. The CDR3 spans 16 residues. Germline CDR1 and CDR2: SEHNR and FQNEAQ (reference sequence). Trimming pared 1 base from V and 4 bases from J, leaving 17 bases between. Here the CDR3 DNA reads TGTGCCAGCAGCTTAGTATCCGGCCAATCCCTATACGAGCAGTACTTC. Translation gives CASSLVSGQSLYEQYF. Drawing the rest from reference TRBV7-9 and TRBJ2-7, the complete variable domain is DTGVSQNPRHKITKRGQNVTFRCDPISEHNRLYWYRQTLGQGPEFLTYFQNEAQLEKSRLLSDRFSAERPKGSFSTLEIQRTEQGDSAMYLCASSLVSGQSLYEQYFGPGTRLTVT.

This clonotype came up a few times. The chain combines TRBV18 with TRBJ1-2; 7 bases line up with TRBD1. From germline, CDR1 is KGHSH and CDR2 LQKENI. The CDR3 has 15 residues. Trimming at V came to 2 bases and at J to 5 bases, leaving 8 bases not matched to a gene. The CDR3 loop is CASSPGQATRYGYTF. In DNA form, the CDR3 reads TGTGCCAGCTCACCAGGACAGGCCACCCGGTATGGCTACACCTTC.

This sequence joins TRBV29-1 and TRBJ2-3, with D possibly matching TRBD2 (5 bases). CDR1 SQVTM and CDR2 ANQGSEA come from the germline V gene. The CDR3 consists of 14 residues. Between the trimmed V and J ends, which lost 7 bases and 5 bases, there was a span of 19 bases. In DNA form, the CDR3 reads TGCAGCGCCTTTTTGATCCCCGGGGTAGATACGCAGTATTTT. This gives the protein CSAFLIPGVDTQYF.

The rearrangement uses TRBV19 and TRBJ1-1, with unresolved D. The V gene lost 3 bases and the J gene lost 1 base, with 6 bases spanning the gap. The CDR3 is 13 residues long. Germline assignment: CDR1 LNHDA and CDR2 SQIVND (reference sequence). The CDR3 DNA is TGTGCCAGTAGTATCTTAACGAACACTGAAGCTTTCTTT. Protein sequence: CASSILTNTEAFF. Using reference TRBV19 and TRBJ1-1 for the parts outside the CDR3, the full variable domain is DGGITQSPKYLFRKEGQNVTLSCEQNLNHDAMYWYRQDPGQGLRLIYYSQIVNDFQKGDIAEGYSVSREKKESFPLTVTSAQKNPTAFYLCASSILTNTEAFFGQGTRLTVV.

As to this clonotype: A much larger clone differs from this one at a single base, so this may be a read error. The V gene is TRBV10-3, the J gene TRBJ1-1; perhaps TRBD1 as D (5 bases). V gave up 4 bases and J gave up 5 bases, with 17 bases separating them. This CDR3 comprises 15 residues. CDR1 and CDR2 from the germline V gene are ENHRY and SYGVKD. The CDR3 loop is CAISALQVAGTEAFF. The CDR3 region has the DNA TGTGCCATCAGTGCCTTACAGGTGGCTGGGACTGAAGCTTTCTTT.

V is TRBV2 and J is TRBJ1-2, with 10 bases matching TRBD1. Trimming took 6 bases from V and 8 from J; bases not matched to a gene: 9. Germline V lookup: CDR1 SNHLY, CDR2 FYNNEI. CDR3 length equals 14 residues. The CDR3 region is CASSEGQGLSGYTF. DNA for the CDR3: TGTGCCAGCAGCGAGGGACAGGGGCTCAGCGGCTACACCTTC.

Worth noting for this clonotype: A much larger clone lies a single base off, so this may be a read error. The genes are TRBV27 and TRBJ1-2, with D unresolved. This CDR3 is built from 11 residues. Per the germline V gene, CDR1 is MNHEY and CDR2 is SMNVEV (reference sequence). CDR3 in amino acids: CASGFGKGYTF. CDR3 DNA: TGTGCCAGCGGTTTTGGGAAGGGCTACACCTTC.

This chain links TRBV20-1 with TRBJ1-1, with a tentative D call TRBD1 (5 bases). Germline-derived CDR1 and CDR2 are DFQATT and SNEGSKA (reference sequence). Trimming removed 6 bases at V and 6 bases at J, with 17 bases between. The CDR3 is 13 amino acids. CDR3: CSASRSRVSEAFF. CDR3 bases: TGCAGTGCCTCTAGGAGCAGGGTCTCTGAAGCTTTCTTT.

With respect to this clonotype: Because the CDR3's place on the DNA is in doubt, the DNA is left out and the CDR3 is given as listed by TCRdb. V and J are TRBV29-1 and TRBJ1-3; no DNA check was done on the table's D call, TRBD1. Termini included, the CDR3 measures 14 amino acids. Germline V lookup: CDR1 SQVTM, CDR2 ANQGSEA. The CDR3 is CSVGAGTGTNTIHF.

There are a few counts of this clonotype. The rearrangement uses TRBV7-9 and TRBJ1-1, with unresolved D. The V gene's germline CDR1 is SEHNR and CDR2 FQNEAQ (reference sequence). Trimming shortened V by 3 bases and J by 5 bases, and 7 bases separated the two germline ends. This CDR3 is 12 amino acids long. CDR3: CASSFLETEAFF. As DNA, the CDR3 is TGTGCCAGCAGCTTCCTAGAGACTGAAGCTTTCTTT.

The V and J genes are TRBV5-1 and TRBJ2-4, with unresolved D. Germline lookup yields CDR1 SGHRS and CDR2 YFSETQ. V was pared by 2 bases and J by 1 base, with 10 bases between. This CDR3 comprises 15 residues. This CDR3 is CASSFGPPAKNIQYF. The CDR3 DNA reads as TGCGCCAGCAGCTTTGGACCGCCGGCCAAAAACATTCAGTACTTC. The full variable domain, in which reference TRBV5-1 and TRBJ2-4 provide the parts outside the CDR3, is KAGVTQTPRYLIKTRGQQVTLSCSPISGHRSVSWYQQTPGQGLQFLFEYFSETQRNKGNFPGRFSGRQFSNSRSEMNVSTLELGDSALYLCASSFGPPAKNIQYFGAGTRLSVL.

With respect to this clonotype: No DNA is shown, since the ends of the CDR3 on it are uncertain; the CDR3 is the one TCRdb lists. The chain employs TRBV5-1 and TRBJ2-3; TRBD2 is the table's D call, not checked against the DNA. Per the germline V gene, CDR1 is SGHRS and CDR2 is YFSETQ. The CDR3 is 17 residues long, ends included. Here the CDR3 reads CASSLTFGGGHADTQYF.

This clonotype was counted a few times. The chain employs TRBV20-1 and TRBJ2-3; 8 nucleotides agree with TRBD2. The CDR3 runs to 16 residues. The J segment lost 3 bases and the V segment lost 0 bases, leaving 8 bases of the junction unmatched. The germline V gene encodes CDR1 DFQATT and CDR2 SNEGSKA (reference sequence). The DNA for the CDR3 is TGCAGTGCTAGAGAGGGACGGCGGGAGGAAACAGATACGCAGTATTTT. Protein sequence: CSAREGRREETDTQYF.

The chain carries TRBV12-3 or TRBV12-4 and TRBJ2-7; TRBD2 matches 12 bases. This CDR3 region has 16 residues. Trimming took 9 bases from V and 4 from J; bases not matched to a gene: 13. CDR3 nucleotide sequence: TGTGCCAGTAGCGTGACTAGCGGGGGATCGAGGTACGAGCAGTACTTC. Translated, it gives CASSVTSGGSRYEQYF.

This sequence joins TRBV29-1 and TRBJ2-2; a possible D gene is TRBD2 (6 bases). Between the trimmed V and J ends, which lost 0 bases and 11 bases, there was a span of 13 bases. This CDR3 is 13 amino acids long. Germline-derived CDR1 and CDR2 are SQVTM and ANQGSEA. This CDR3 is CSVEETGAGELFF. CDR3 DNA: TGCAGCGTTGAAGAGACCGGGGCGGGAGAGCTGTTTTTT.

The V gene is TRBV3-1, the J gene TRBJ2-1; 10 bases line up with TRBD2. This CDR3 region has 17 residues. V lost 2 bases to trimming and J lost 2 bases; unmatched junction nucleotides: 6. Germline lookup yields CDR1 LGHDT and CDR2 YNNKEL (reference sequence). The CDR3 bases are TGTGCCAGCAGCCAAAATATAGCGGGAGGCACCTACAATGAGCAGTTCTTC. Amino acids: CASSQNIAGGTYNEQFF.

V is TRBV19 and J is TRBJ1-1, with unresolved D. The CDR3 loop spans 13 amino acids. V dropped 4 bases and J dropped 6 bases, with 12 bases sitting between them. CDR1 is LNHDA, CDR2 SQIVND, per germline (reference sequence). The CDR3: CASSTYRAPEAFF. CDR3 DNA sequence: TGTGCCAGTAGTACGTACCGAGCCCCTGAAGCTTTCTTT.

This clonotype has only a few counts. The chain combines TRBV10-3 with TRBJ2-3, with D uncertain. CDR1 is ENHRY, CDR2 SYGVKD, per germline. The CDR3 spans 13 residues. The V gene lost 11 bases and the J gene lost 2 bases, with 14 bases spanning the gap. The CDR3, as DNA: TGTGCCTTGCAGGCGGTCCACACAGATACGCAGTATTTT. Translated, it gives CALQAVHTDTQYF.